These 30 T cell receptor beta chains share one sample of origin, sequenced in a study of OX40 agonist ivuxolimab in advanced cancers. The library was built by means of the immunoSEQ multiplex PCR assay. TCRdb limited this immuneACCESS table to in-frame rearrangements with V and J called. A share of clones is missing; checked studies link under half to unresolved V genes, and the rest is unexplained. This sample lists fewer than 55,000 clones; approximately 75% were detected once. Around 0.7% of the sample goes to the ten largest clones. Material: CD4+ or CD8+ T cells sorted from blood, obtained in a trial of the OX40 agonist ivuxolimab. Source of these receptors: an adult with an advanced solid tumor such as melanoma, head and neck, liver or kidney cancer.

This clone was detected a few times. This CDR3 is CASSWITGQNTEAFF. DNA for the CDR3: TGCGCCAGCAGCTGGATTACGGGACAGAACACTGAAGCTTTCTTT. The V gene is TRBV5-1, the J gene TRBJ1-1; possibly TRBD1 for D (6 bases). The germline V gene has CDR1 SGHRS and CDR2 YFSETQ. Trimming removed 3 bases at V and 1 base at J, with 13 bases between. This CDR3 is 15 amino acids long.

This clone came up a few times. CDR3 nucleotides: TGTGCCAGTAGCCCACCCAGGGACAGGGAATACGAAAAACTGTTTTTT. It is translated as CASSPPRDREYEKLFF. The chain employs TRBV19 and TRBJ1-4; 9 nucleotides agree with TRBD1. CDR1 is LNHDA, CDR2 SQIVND, per germline (reference sequence). With 6 bases clipped from V and 8 bases from J, the junction kept 13 bases outside the gene matches. CDR3 size: 16 residues.

This clone was recorded a few times. J is TRBJ1-5 and V is TRBV18; unclear D gene. CDR1 and CDR2 from the germline V gene are KGHSH and LQKENI. The V and J ends lost 6 bases and 5 bases respectively, with 11 bases between them. This CDR3 contains 13 residues. The CDR3 DNA is TGTGCCAGCTCTAACCTAGGTGATCAGCCCCAGCATTTT. Residues: CASSNLGDQPQHF.

This clone appeared a few times. The chain carries TRBV6-5 and TRBJ1-1; D not certain. The germline V gene encodes CDR1 MNHEY and CDR2 SVGAGI. The CDR3 length is 14 residues. The germline V and J ends were trimmed by 0 bases and 1 base, with 6 bases remaining between them. The CDR3 region is CASSYSWGNTEAFF. Written as DNA, the CDR3 is TGTGCCAGCAGTTACTCTTGGGGGAACACTGAAGCTTTCTTT.

The table lists this clone with a count of one. The rearrangement links TRBV18 to TRBJ1-1, with no clear D. V was pared by 1 base and J by 3 bases, with 9 bases between. The CDR3 is made up of 14 amino acids. Germline CDR1 reads KGHSH; CDR2 reads LQKENI. CDR3 protein: CASSPRQGYTEAFF. In nucleotides, the CDR3 is TGTGCCAGCTCACCACGTCAAGGGTACACTGAAGCTTTCTTT.

The chain uses TRBV5-5 and TRBJ1-3; D ambiguous. This CDR3 has 12 amino acids. Trimming stripped 7 bases from V and 0 bases from J, with 5 bases between. Per germline, CDR1 SGHKS and CDR2 YYEKEE (reference sequence). CDR3 coding DNA: TGTGCCAGCCGTAGCTCTGGAAACACCATATATTTT. As protein: CASRSSGNTIYF.

This chain connects TRBV5-8 to TRBJ2-7; the D is unclear. CDR3 length: 14 amino acids. V lost 1 base and J 2 bases, leaving 10 bases between the germline ends. Germline V gives CDR1 SGHTS, CDR2 YDEGEE. In DNA, the CDR3 is TGTGCCAGCAGCTTGTCTCTGGGTACCTACGAGCAGTACTTC. Protein: CASSLSLGTYEQYF.

V is TRBV5-6 and J is TRBJ2-1; D call uncertain. The CDR3 covers 15 residues. Germline lookup yields CDR1 SGHDT and CDR2 YYEEEE. With 4 bases removed from V and 10 bases from J, the gap between germline ends came to 21 bases. CDR3 sequence (DNA): TGTGCCAGCAGCCGTGGACGTCCCCCGGCCCAGGAGCAGTTCTTC. This gives the protein CASSRGRPPAQEQFF.

The chain combines TRBV19 with TRBJ2-1; D is possibly TRBD2 (6 bases). Trimming shortened V by 3 bases and J by 9 bases, and 15 bases separated the two germline ends. The CDR3 is 14 amino acids. Germline V gene sequence: CDR1 LNHDA, CDR2 SQIVND (reference sequence). As DNA, the CDR3 is TGTGCCAGTAGTATCCGGGGGTATCCGAGTGAGCAGTTCTTC. This gives the protein CASSIRGYPSEQFF.

The rearrangement joins TRBV6-1 to TRBJ2-7; 7 nucleotides align to TRBD1. Germline loops: CDR1 MNHNS, CDR2 SASEGT. J gave up 4 bases and V 8 bases, and 11 bases lay outside the gene matches. The CDR3 contains 14 residues. CDR3 protein: CASRRDSNPYEQYF. The CDR3 bases are TGTGCCAGCCGCCGGGACAGCAACCCGTACGAGCAGTACTTC.

The rearrangement joins TRBV18 to TRBJ2-7; no clear D gene. The CDR3 has 13 amino acids. Per the germline V gene, CDR1 is KGHSH and CDR2 is LQKENI. Trimming pared 3 bases from V and 6 bases from J, leaving 12 bases between. The CDR3 DNA reads as TGTGCCAGCTCACCTCTGAAGTCCCTCGAGCAGTACTTC. It yields the protein CASSPLKSLEQYF.

The rearrangement joins TRBV5-1 to TRBJ2-3; D possibly corresponds to TRBD2 (6 bases). The germline V gene has CDR1 SGHRS and CDR2 YFSETQ. Trimming took 1 base from V and 1 from J, leaving 10 bases between them. The CDR3 is made up of 15 amino acids. The CDR3: CASSLWGTRTDTQYF. The CDR3 coding sequence is TGCGCCAGCAGCTTGTGGGGGACTCGCACAGATACGCAGTATTTT.

This clone has a handful of counts. The chain links TRBV7-9 to TRBJ1-4; no firm D call. The V gene lost 4 bases and the J gene lost 3 bases, with 12 bases spanning the gap. This CDR3 is 15 amino acids long. Per the germline V gene, CDR1 is SEHNR and CDR2 is FQNEAQ (reference sequence). CDR3 sequence reads: CASSSAGNPNEKLFF. For the CDR3, the DNA is TGTGCCAGCAGCTCTGCCGGGAACCCTAATGAAAAACTGTTTTTT.

V and J are TRBV15 and TRBJ2-5; D is perhaps TRBD1 (5 bases). Deletions cut 2 bases from V and 7 bases from J, with 11 bases between. This CDR3 is 13 amino acids long. Germline-derived CDR1 and CDR2 are LNHNV and YYDKDF (reference sequence). CDR3 DNA: TGTGCCACCAGCAGAATGGGGCAGACGACCCAGTACTTC. This translates into CATSRMGQTTQYF. Variable domain in full (rest from reference TRBV15 and TRBJ2-5): DAMVIQNPRYQVTQFGKPVTLSCSQTLNHNVMYWYQQKSSQAPKLLFHYYDKDFNNEADTPDNFQSRRPNTSFCFLDIRSPGLGDTAMYLCATSRMGQTTQYFGPGTRLLVL.

The gene calls are TRBV4-1 and TRBJ1-2, with TRBD1 matching 9 bases. Germline V gene data show CDR1 as MGHRA and CDR2 as YSYEKL. CDR3 length equals 18 residues. The ends lost 1 base at V and 4 bases at J; junction bases unmatched: 13. The CDR3 sequence is CASSQAHVTGQGPYGYTF. CDR3 bases: TGCGCCAGCAGCCAAGCTCACGTCACGGGACAGGGACCCTATGGCTACACCTTC.

V is TRBV20-1 and J is TRBJ2-5; D not certain. CDR3 length: 11 residues. Germline CDR1 is DFQATT and CDR2 is SNEGSKA (reference sequence). V was shortened by 5 bases and J by 0 bases, with 4 bases between the two germline ends. Here the CDR3 DNA reads TGCAGTGCTCAGTACCAAGAGACCCAGTACTTC. Its translation: CSAQYQETQYF.

The chain couples TRBV6-5 to TRBJ1-5, with D hard to call. Germline loops: CDR1 MNHEY, CDR2 SVGAGI. Trimming took off 6 bases at V and 6 bases at J, with 15 bases between the two ends. The CDR3 runs to 14 residues. The CDR3: CASSSAFGSQPQHF. CDR3 DNA: TGTGCCAGCAGCTCTGCGTTCGGGAGTCAGCCCCAGCATTTT.

The chain uses TRBV5-1 and TRBJ2-5, with 7 bases identical to TRBD2. CDR3 length: 15 amino acids. The V segment lost 4 bases and the J segment 5 bases; nucleotides outside the gene matches: 11. Germline V gives CDR1 SGHRS, CDR2 YFSETQ. The CDR3 sequence: CASSRGSSGRETQYF. The CDR3 nucleotides are TGCGCCAGCAGCCGGGGGTCTAGCGGCAGGGAGACCCAGTACTTC.

This chain joins TRBV5-1 and TRBJ2-2, with 11 bases identical to TRBD2. The CDR3 consists of 18 residues. Trimming took 4 bases from V and 5 from J; bases not matched to a gene: 13. The germline gives CDR1 SGHRS, CDR2 YFSETQ. CDR3 DNA: TGCGCCAGCAGCCCGGTTAGCGGGGGGGCCCCGGGAACCGGGGAGCTGTTTTTT. Amino acids: CASSPVSGGAPGTGELFF.

The chain has TRBV19 and TRBJ2-7; 10 nucleotides align to TRBD1. Germline values: CDR1 LNHDA, CDR2 SQIVND (reference sequence). J gave up 3 bases and V 0 bases, and 5 bases lay outside the gene matches. The CDR3 sequence is 16 residues long. In nucleotides, the CDR3 is TGTGCCAGTAGTATAGAGACCGGACAGGGGGACTACGAGCAGTACTTC. Its protein product is CASSIETGQGDYEQYF.

The rearrangement joins TRBV11-2 to TRBJ2-3, with D perhaps matching TRBD2 (6 bases). Looked up from germline, CDR1 is SGHAT and CDR2 is FQNNGV. CDR3 size: 16 residues. V was pared by 5 bases and J by 1 base, with 16 bases between. This CDR3 reads CASSRGDLGRTDTQYF. The CDR3 region has the DNA TGTGCCAGCAGCCGCGGGGACCTCGGACGCACAGATACGCAGTATTTT.

The chain uses TRBV5-3 and TRBJ2-5; 8 nucleotides align to TRBD1. TRBV5-3 is marked as an open reading frame, function uncertain. CDR3 length equals 18 residues. The ends lost 0 bases at V and 0 bases at J; junction bases unmatched: 10. CDR3 residues: CARSLASCTDRDQETQYF. CDR3 in DNA: TGTGCCAGAAGCTTGGCCTCCTGCACGGACAGGGACCAAGAGACCCAGTACTTC.

The table lists this clone with a few counts. CDR3 in DNA: TGTGCCAGCATCCTCTACGGGGGGGCGACAGATACGCAGTATTTT. Translation: CASILYGGATDTQYF. The V and J genes are TRBV9 and TRBJ2-3; 8 nucleotides agree with TRBD2. Germline CDR1 SGDLS, CDR2 YYNGEE. The CDR3 has 15 amino acids. V lost 6 bases to trimming and J lost 3 bases; unmatched junction nucleotides: 9.

The chain has TRBV27 and TRBJ2-3; 13 nucleotides match TRBD2. With V trimmed by 4 bases and J by 2 bases, 3 bases remained unmatched. Germline V gives CDR1 MNHEY, CDR2 SMNVEV (reference sequence). This CDR3 contains 16 residues. The CDR3, as DNA: TGTGCCAGCAGTTCTGGGACTAGCGGGGCCACAGATACGCAGTATTTT. Amino acid sequence: CASSSGTSGATDTQYF.

V gene TRBV28 combines with J gene TRBJ2-3; weak D call: TRBD1 (6 bases). Deletions cut 5 bases from V and 1 base from J, with 13 bases between. The V gene's germline CDR1 is MDHEN and CDR2 SYDVKM. The CDR3 sequence is 15 residues long. CDR3 coding DNA: TGTGCCAGCAGTCTTAACAGGGACGGCACAGATACGCAGTATTTT. It codes for CASSLNRDGTDTQYF.

This rearrangement joins TRBV6-6 to TRBJ1-2, with 11 bases that match TRBD1. With 2 bases clipped from V and 6 bases from J, the junction kept 5 bases outside the gene matches. The CDR3 consists of 15 residues. Germline V CDR1 and CDR2: MNHNY, SVGAGI (reference sequence). CDR3 bases: TGTGCCAGCAGTTACCACCCGGGACAGGGGGATGGCTACACCTTC. Translation gives CASSYHPGQGDGYTF.

The chain has TRBV5-4 and TRBJ2-3; D call uncertain. Trimming removed 3 bases from V and 3 bases from J, with 11 bases in between. The CDR3 is made up of 14 amino acids. Germline CDR1 and CDR2: SGHNT and YYREEE (reference sequence). This CDR3 is CASSSTIQTDTQYF. For the CDR3, the DNA is TGTGCCAGCAGCTCAACTATTCAAACAGATACGCAGTATTTT.

The rearrangement uses TRBV12-2 and TRBJ2-6; TRBD2, as called in the table, went unchecked against the DNA. TRBV12-2 is given as a pseudogene. This CDR3 contains 18 residues. The CDR3 bases are TGTGCAAGTCGCAATGACTTCTCCACACAAAGTCGGGCCAACGTCCTGACTTTC. Translation: CASRNDFSTQSRANVLTF.

The chain employs TRBV19 and TRBJ2-2; D is uncertain. From germline, CDR1 is LNHDA and CDR2 SQIVND (reference sequence). The CDR3 extends over 14 amino acids. Trimming cost V 4 bases and J 3 bases, with 9 bases left between them. The CDR3 DNA reads as TGTGCCAGTAGTAGATTAGTAGACACCGGGGAGCTGTTTTTT. Amino acid sequence: CASSRLVDTGELFF.

The V call is TRBV7-9, the J call TRBJ2-3, with D perhaps TRBD2 (5 bases). CDR3 length: 14 residues. Germline V gives CDR1 SEHNR, CDR2 FQNEAQ (reference sequence). Trimming removed 0 bases at V and 7 bases at J, with 11 bases between. The CDR3 DNA reads TGTGCCAGCAGCTTAGCCACTCCGGGAAATACGCAGTATTTT. Amino acid sequence: CASSLATPGNTQYF.